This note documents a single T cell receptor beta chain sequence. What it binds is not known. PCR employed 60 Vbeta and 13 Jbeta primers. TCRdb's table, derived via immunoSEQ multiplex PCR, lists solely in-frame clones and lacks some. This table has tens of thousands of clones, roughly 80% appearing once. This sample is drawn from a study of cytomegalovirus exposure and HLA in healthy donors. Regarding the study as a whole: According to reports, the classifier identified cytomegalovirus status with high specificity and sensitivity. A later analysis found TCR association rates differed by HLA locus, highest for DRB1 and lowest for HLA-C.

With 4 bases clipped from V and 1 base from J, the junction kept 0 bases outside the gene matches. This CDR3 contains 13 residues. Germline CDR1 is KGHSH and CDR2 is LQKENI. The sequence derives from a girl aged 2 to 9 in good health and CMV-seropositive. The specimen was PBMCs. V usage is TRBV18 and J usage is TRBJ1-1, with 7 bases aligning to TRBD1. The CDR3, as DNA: TGTGCCAGCTCACGGGACAGGAACACTGAAGCTTTCTTT. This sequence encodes CASSRDRNTEAFF. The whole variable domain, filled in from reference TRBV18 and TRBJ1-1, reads NAGVMQNPRHLVRRRGQEARLRCSPMKGHSHVYWYRQLPEEGLKFMVYLQKENIIDESGMPKERFSAEFPKEGPSILRIQQVVRGDSAAYFCASSRDRNTEAFFGQGTRLTVV.